A selection of T cell receptor beta chains follows, all from one sample in a study of shared clonotypes between healthy human individuals. TCRdb's copy holds only in-frame clones and misses some; the assay was immunoSEQ multiplex PCR. Of roughly 2,300,000 clones listed, roughly 92% are singletons. Input material: naive CD4+ T cells from PBMCs. The origin of the receptors is a man between 18 and 29 years old in good health. Some clones in this sample may be carry-over from other donors' samples. Each CDR3 is given with its conserved first and last residue. A D gene is named only where the DNA matches it firmly. A row's size may be missing; if present it is once, few, many or a size class.

clone size,V gene,J gene,D gene,CDR3 protein,CDR3 DNA
-,TRBV18,TRBJ2-7,-,CASSPQWGTNEQYF,TGTGCCAGCTCACCCCAGTGGGGCACAAACGAGCAGTACTTC
-,TRBV6-5,TRBJ2-3,-,CASSPRGNTQYF,TGTGCCAGCAGCCCCAGGGGAAATACGCAGTATTTT
once,TRBV5-1,TRBJ2-2,TRBD1,CASTNRGYLSGELFF,TGCGCCAGCACAAACAGGGGGTATTTATCCGGGGAGCTGTTTTTT
-,TRBV10-3,TRBJ2-7,TRBD1,CAISDTRRDRGSAYEQYF,TGTGCCATCAGTGATACCCGTCGGGACAGGGGAAGTGCCTACGAGCAGTACTTC
-,TRBV6-5,TRBJ1-2,-,CASSYTQDSYGYTF,TGTGCCAGCAGTTACACCCAGGATTCCTATGGCTACACCTTC
-,TRBV7-9,TRBJ1-4,-,CASSLGRGPNEKLFF,TGTGCCAGCAGCTTAGGCAGGGGCCCGAATGAAAAACTGTTTTTT
-,TRBV4-3,TRBJ2-2,-,CASSQEVREHRGAVF,TGCGCCAGCAGCCAAGAGGTACGAGAACACCGGGGAGCTGTTTTT
-,TRBV10-3,TRBJ2-2,-,CAIRTGTTNTGELFF,TGTGCCATCAGAACAGGGACAACGAACACCGGGGAGCTGTTTTTT
-,TRBV11-1,TRBJ2-3,-,CASSSGTDTQYF,TGTGCCAGCAGCTCAGGTACAGATACGCAGTATTTT
-,TRBV6-5,TRBJ2-5,-,CASSYRDRSETQYF,TGTGCCAGCAGTTACCGAGACAGGTCGGAGACCCAGTACTTC
-,TRBV4-3,TRBJ2-7,TRBD1,CASSPTGTASYEQYF,TGCGCCAGCAGCCCTACCGGGACAGCTTCATACGAGCAGTACTTC
once,TRBV27,TRBJ2-7,TRBD1,CASSLRTGSGEQYF,TGTGCCAGCAGTTTGCGGACAGGGTCCGGCGAGCAGTACTTC
-,TRBV4-1,TRBJ2-3,-,CASSQDPERVARDTQYF,TGCGCCAGCAGCCAAGATCCAGAGCGAGTAGCGAGGGATACGCAGTATTTT
-,TRBV18,TRBJ2-7,-,CASSSTDPRWVEQYF,TGTGCCAGCTCATCGACAGATCCTCGGTGGGTCGAGCAGTACTTC
-,TRBV19,TRBJ2-7,TRBD2,CASSSTGTRRSYEQYF,TGTGCCAGTAGTAGTACCGGGACTAGACGCTCCTACGAGCAGTACTTC
-,TRBV4-1,TRBJ2-7,-,CASSQGQGQSYEQYF,TGCGCCAGCAGTCAGGGGCAGGGTCAGTCCTACGAGCAGTACTTC
-,TRBV2,TRBJ2-3,TRBD2,CAGTGTGRGTDTQYF,TGTGCCGGGACCGGAACCGGGCGGGGGACAGATACGCAGTATTTT
-,TRBV29-1,TRBJ2-1,-,CSTHPGVSSSYNEQFF,TGCAGCACCCACCCGGGTGTATCGTCCTCCTACAATGAGCAGTTCTTC
-,TRBV11-2,TRBJ2-3,TRBD2,CASSLLAGGRTDTQYF,TGTGCCAGCAGCCTATTAGCGGGAGGGCGAACAGATACGCAGTATTTT
once,TRBV30,TRBJ1-6,-,CAWSEGLSPLHF,TGTGCCTGGAGTGAGGGTTTATCACCCCTCCACTTT
once,TRBV18,TRBJ1-1,TRBD1,CASSPSTGGDTEAFF,TGTGCCAGCTCACCATCTACAGGGGGCGACACTGAAGCTTTCTTT
-,TRBV11-3,TRBJ1-2,-,CASSLEGVLAGYTF,TGTGCCAGCAGCTTAGAGGGGGTTCTGGCTGGCTACACCTTC
-,TRBV9,TRBJ1-1,-,CASSRSGEWGTEAFF,TGTGCCAGCAGCCGATCTGGGGAATGGGGAACTGAAGCTTTCTTT
-,TRBV25-1,TRBJ2-2,-,CASSDPGTVNTGELFF,TGTGCCAGCAGTGATCCCGGGACGGTGAACACCGGGGAGCTGTTTTTT
-,TRBV11-1,TRBJ2-2,TRBD1,CASSTPGQGGSVNTGELFF,TGTGCCAGCAGCACACCGGGACAGGGGGGGTCGGTCAACACCGGGGAGCTGTTTTTT
-,TRBV6-1,TRBJ2-7,-,CASSEDNPYEQYF,TGTGCCAGCAGTGAGGACAACCCCTACGAGCAGTACTTC
-,TRBV5-6,TRBJ1-2,TRBD1,CASTTRGRGHGYTF,TGTGCCAGCACCACCCGGGGCAGGGGGCATGGCTACACCTTC
-,TRBV2,TRBJ2-5,-,CASSGVGSYQETQYF,TGTGCCAGCAGTGGCGTAGGTTCGTACCAAGAGACCCAGTACTTC
-,TRBV9,TRBJ2-7,TRBD1,CASSVAPRQGVYEQYF,TGTGCCAGCAGCGTAGCCCCCAGACAGGGGGTCTACGAGCAGTACTTC
-,TRBV2,TRBJ2-7,TRBD1,CASILDRGTYEQYF,TGTGCCAGCATTTTAGACAGGGGAACCTACGAGCAGTACTTC
-,TRBV6-1,TRBJ1-2,-,CASAGQGTYGYTF,TGTGCCAGCGCGGGGCAGGGGACATATGGCTACACCTTC
-,TRBV4-1,TRBJ2-2,-,CASSQEGLTYTGELFF,TGCGCCAGCAGCCAAGAGGGGTTGACTTACACCGGGGAGCTGTTTTTT
-,TRBV7-6,TRBJ2-2,-,CASRPGLSFGGELFF,TGTGCCAGCAGACCCGGACTATCGTTTGGCGGGGAGCTGTTTTTT
-,TRBV11-2,TRBJ2-7,-,CASSSQGGPYEQYF,TGTGCCAGCAGCTCCCAGGGGGGACCCTACGAGCAGTACTTC
-,TRBV19,TRBJ1-5,-,CASSVGGNQPQHF,TGTGCCAGTAGTGTCGGGGGAAATCAGCCCCAGCATTTT
-,TRBV5-4,TRBJ2-5,-,CASSLQVEETQYF,TGTGCCAGCAGCTTGCAGGTTGAAGAGACCCAGTACTTC
-,TRBV28,TRBJ1-2,-,CASSWVATYGYTF,TGTGCCAGCAGTTGGGTGGCCACCTATGGCTACACCTTC
-,TRBV5-1,TRBJ1-2,TRBD1,CASSDPTGGAKGYTF,TGCGCCAGCAGCGACCCGACAGGGGGCGCAAAGGGCTACACCTTC
-,TRBV28,TRBJ1-1,-,CASSRRVNTEAFF,TGTGCCAGCAGCCGCCGGGTGAACACTGAAGCTTTCTTT
-,TRBV25-1,TRBJ2-7,-,CASRDSSIYEQYF,TGTGCCAGCAGGGACTCGTCGATCTACGAGCAGTACTTC
-,TRBV6-1,TRBJ1-1,-,CASGEGPGAFF,TGTGCCAGCGGGGAGGGGCCAGGAGCTTTCTTT
few,TRBV20-1,TRBJ2-2,-,CSARGVGELFF,TGCAGTGCTAGAGGGGTCGGGGAGCTGTTTTTT
once,TRBV28,TRBJ2-7,-,CASSPSGAQYF,TGTGCCAGCAGTCCCTCGGGGGCGCAGTACTTC
once,TRBV2,TRBJ2-4,-,CASSPVGANIQYF,TGTGCCAGCAGTCCTGTGGGGGCGAACATTCAGTACTTC
-,TRBV6-5,TRBJ2-5,TRBD2,CASSYSSGGETQYF,TGTGCCAGCAGTTACTCGTCGGGGGGGGAGACCCAGTACTTC
-,TRBV5-6,TRBJ2-3,TRBD2,CASSLGPSGLSTDTQYF,TGTGCCAGCAGCTTGGGGCCTAGCGGCCTTAGCACAGATACGCAGTATTTT
-,TRBV10-3,TRBJ2-5,-,CAISGGETQYF,TGTGCCATCAGTGGGGGAGAGACCCAGTACTTC
few,TRBV30,TRBJ2-7,-,CAWSGGTSYEQYF,TGTGCCTGGAGTGGAGGCACCTCCTACGAGCAGTACTTC
-,TRBV5-1,TRBJ2-2,-,CASSPGHNTGELFF,TGCGCCAGCAGCCCAGGGCACAACACCGGGGAGCTGTTTTTT
-,TRBV15,TRBJ1-2,-,CATSRAGTPVRSNYGYTF,TGTGCCACCAGCAGAGCCGGGACCCCTGTGAGGTCTAACTATGGCTACACCTTC
-,TRBV2,TRBJ2-3,-,CASTGERTQYF,TGTGCCAGCACAGGGGAACGGACGCAGTATTTT
-,TRBV5-6,TRBJ2-2,TRBD2,CASSRGTSTTGELFF,TGTGCCAGCAGCCGAGGGACTAGTACGACCGGGGAGCTGTTTTTT
few,TRBV7-9,TRBJ1-1,-,CASSLRLAGNTEAFF,TGTGCCAGCAGCTTACGTCTTGCCGGGAACACTGAAGCTTTCTTT
-,TRBV5-5,TRBJ2-5,-,CASSLTEQETQYF,TGTGCCAGCAGTTTGACGGAGCAAGAGACCCAGTACTTC
-,TRBV15,TRBJ1-1,-,CATSRDFSFTGREEAFF,TGTGCCACCAGCAGAGATTTTAGTTTTACGGGTAGGGAAGAAGCTTTCTTT
-,TRBV19,TRBJ2-7,TRBD1,CASSQTGLSYEQYF,TGTGCCAGTAGCCAGACAGGGCTGTCCTACGAGCAGTACTTC
-,TRBV28,TRBJ2-4,TRBD2,CATSGSGGAKNIQYF,TGTGCCACCTCCGGGTCGGGGGGAGCTAAAAACATTCAGTACTTC
-,TRBV15,TRBJ2-3,-,CATSSPAGGGTDTQYF,TGTGCCACCAGCAGCCCAGCCGGGGGAGGCACAGATACGCAGTATTTT
-,TRBV2,TRBJ2-7,TRBD2,CASSDPSGGYEQYF,TGTGCCAGCAGTGATCCTAGCGGGGGGTACGAGCAGTACTTC